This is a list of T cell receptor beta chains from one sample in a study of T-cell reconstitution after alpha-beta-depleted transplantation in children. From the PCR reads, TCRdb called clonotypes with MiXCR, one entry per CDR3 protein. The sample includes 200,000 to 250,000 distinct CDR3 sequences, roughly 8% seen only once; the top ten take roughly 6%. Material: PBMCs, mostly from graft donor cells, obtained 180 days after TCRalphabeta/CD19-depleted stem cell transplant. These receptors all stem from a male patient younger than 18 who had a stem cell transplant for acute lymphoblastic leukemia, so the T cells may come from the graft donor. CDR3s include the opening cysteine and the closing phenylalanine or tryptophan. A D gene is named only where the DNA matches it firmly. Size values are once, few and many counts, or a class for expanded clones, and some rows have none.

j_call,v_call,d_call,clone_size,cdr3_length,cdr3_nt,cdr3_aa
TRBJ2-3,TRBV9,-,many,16,TGTGCCAGCAGCGTAGCCGGAGCGGGCATAACAGATACGCAGTATTTT,CASSVAGAGITDTQYF
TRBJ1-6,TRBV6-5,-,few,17,TGTGCCAGCACCCCCACGGGCAGTCGTACCTATAATTCACCCCTCCACTTT,CASTPTGSRTYNSPLHF
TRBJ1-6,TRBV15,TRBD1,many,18,TGTGCCACCAGCAGATCAAGACAGGGAAGTGGGCAGAATTCACCCCTCCACTTT,CATSRSRQGSGQNSPLHF
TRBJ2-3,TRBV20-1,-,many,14,TGCAGTGCTAGACCTAGTGGGAGCACAGATACGCAGTATTTT,CSARPSGSTDTQYF
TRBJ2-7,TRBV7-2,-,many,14,TGTGCCAGCAGCTTGGGGGGGGCCTTGTACGAGCAGTACTTC,CASSLGGALYEQYF
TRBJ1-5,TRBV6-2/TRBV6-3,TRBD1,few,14,TGTGCCAGCACCAGGGGGCGCGGCAATCAGCCCCAGCATTTT,CASTRGRGNQPQHF
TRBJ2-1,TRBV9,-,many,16,TGTGCCGGAAAACCCTCCAGCGCGGCCCCTTACAATGAGCAGTTCTTC,CAGKPSSAAPYNEQFF
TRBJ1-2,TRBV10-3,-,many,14,TGTGCCATCAGTGAGTCGACTCGGGGTTGGGGCTACACCTTC,CAISESTRGWGYTF
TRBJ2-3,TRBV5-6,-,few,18,TGTGCCAGCAGCTTGGTATCCGGGGGCCCGGTCTACACAGATACGCAGTATTTT,CASSLVSGGPVYTDTQYF
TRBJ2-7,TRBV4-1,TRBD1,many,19,TGCGCCAGCAGCCAAGTGTTGATGTTAAGGACAGGGTCCCCCTACGAGCAGTACTTC,CASSQVLMLRTGSPYEQYF
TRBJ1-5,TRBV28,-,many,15,TGTGCCAGCAGTTTATTACTGGGCTCGAATCAGCCCCAGCATTTT,CASSLLLGSNQPQHF
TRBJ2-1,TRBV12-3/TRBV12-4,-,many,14,TGTGCCAGCAGTATGACTAGGGGGTACAATGAGCAGTTCTTC,CASSMTRGYNEQFF
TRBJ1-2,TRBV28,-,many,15,TGTGCCAGCAGTTCCTCGACGGGGGTCCCCTATGGCTACACCTTC,CASSSSTGVPYGYTF
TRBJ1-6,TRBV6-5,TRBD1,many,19,TGTGCCAGCAGTTACCAGACGACAGGGTCTAGCTCCTATAATTCACCCCTCCACTTT,CASSYQTTGSSSYNSPLHF
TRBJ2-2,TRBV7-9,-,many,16,TGTGCCAGCAGCCAAGGAGGGACTCCAGAGGCCGGGGAGCTGTTTTTT,CASSQGGTPEAGELFF
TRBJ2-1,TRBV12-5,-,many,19,TGTGCTAGTGGTTTGGTAGTAAAGGCGGACCGTGGACTTTCTCCACTTCAGTTCTTC,CASGLVVKADRGLSPLQFF
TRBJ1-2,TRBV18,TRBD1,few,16,TGTGCCAGCTCACCTACTTCCGGGACAGGGGACTATGGCTACACCTTC,CASSPTSGTGDYGYTF
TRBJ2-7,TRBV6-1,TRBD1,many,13,TGTGCCGCCGGACAGGGGGCCTTCTACGAGCAGTACTTC,CAAGQGAFYEQYF
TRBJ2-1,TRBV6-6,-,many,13,TGTGCCAGCAGGGACTTCTCCTACAATGAGCAGTTCTTC,CASRDFSYNEQFF
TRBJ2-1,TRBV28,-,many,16,TGTGCCAGCAGTTTATTCGGGGTTAGCTCCTACAATGAGCAGTTCTTC,CASSLFGVSSYNEQFF
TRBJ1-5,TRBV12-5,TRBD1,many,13,TGTGCTAGTGTTGTAGGGGGCGGTCAGCCCCAGCATTTT,CASVVGGGQPQHF
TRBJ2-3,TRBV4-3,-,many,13,TGCGCCAGCAGCCAAGGGTCCGGTGGCACGCAGTATTTT,CASSQGSGGTQYF
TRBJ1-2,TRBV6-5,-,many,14,TGTGCCAGCAGTTACTCGGGGACCGTTGAGGGCTACACCTTC,CASSYSGTVEGYTF
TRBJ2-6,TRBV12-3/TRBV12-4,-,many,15,TGTGCCAGCAGTCCCCCGCCGACTGGGGCCAACGTCCTGACTTTC,CASSPPPTGANVLTF
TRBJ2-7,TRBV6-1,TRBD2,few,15,TGTGCCAGCCAGGCGGCTAGCGGGTTCGGCTACGAGCAGTACTTC,CASQAASGFGYEQYF
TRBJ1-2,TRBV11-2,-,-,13,TGTGCCAGCAGCTTAGAGAGGGCCCGGGGCTACACCTTC,CASSLERARGYTF
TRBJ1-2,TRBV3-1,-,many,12,TGTGCCAGCAGCCAAAGTTTGAAGGGCTACACCTTC,CASSQSLKGYTF
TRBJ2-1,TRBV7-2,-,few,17,TGTGCCAGCAGCTTAACGACAGTCACATACTTCTACAATGAGCAGTTCTTC,CASSLTTVTYFYNEQFF
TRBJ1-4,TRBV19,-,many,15,TGTGCCAGTAGTCCATCCGGGACGGCTTATGAAAAACTGTTTTTT,CASSPSGTAYEKLFF
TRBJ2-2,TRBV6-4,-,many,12,TGTGCCAGCAGACGAAACACCGGGGAGCTGTTTTTT,CASRRNTGELFF
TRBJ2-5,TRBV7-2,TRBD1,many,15,TGTGCCAGCAGCCCGGGACAGGGGTACCAAGAGACCCAGTACTTC,CASSPGQGYQETQYF
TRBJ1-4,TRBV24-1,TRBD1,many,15,TGTGCCACCAGTGTTCCCCGACAGGGGGCGGAAAAACTGTTTTTT,CATSVPRQGAEKLFF
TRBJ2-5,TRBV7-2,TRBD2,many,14,TGTGCCAGCAGTGCAGCGGGGGGGCCGGAGACCCAGTACTTC,CASSAAGGPETQYF
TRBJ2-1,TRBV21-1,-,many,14,TGTGCCAGCAGCAGCCCCAGAGGCTACAATGAGCAGTTCTTC,CASSSPRGYNEQFF
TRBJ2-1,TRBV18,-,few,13,TGTGCCAGCTCACCAAGAGTTACCCACGAGCAGTTCTTC,CASSPRVTHEQFF
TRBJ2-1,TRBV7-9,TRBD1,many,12,TGTGCCAGCAGCCTGGGACAGCCCAGGGGTGTCTTC,CASSLGQPRGVF
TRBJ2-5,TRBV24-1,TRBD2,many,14,TGTGCCACCAGTGCGGGAGGACCGCAAGAGACCCAGTACTTC,CATSAGGPQETQYF